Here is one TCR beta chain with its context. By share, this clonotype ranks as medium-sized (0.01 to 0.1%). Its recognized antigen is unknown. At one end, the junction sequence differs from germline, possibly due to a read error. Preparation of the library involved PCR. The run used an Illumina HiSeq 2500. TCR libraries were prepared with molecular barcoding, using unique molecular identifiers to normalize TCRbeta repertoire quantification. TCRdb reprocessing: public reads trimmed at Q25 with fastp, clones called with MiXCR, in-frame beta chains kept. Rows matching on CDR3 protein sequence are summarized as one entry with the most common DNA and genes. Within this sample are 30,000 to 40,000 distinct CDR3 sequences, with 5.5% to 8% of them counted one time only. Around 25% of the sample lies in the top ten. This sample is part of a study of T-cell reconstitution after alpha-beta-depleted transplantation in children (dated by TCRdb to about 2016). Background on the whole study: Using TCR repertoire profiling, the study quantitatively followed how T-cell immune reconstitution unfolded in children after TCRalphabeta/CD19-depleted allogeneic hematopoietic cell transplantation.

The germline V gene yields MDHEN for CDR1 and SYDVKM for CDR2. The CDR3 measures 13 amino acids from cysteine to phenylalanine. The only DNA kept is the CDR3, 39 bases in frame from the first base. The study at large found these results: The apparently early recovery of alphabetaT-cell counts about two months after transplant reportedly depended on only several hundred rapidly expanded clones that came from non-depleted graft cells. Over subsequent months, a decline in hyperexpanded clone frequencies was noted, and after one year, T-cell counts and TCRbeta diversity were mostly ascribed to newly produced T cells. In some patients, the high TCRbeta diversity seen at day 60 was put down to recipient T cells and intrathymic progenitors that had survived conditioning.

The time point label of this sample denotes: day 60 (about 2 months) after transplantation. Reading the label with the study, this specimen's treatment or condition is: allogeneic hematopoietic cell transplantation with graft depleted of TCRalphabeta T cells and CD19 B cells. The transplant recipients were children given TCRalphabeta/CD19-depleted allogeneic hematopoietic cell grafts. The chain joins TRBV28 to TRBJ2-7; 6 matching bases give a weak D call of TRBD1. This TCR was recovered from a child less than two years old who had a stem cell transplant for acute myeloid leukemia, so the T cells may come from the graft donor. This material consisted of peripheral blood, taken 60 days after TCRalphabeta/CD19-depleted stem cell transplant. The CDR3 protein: CATSYRALREQYF. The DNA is TGTGCCACCAGTTACAGGGCACTACGCGAGCAGTACTTC.